This entry lists 16 T cell receptor beta chains sequenced from one sample in a study of beta chain features in type 1 diabetes. Reverse transcription of all isolated RNA meant that expressed TCRB transcripts were sequenced. Assay: immunoSEQ multiplex PCR; the TCRdb copy retains only in-frame clones and omits some. The sample has 300,000 to 350,000 clones, approximately 8% seen once; the top ten hold around 0.44%. The sequencing sample was made of central memory CD4+ T cells from blood. These receptors all come from a woman aged 18-29 years in good health.

This clone was detected many times. The chain links TRBV11-2 to TRBJ2-1, with 11 positions matching TRBD2. CDR1 is SGHAT and CDR2 is FQNNGV in the germline V gene. J lost 6 bases, V lost 2 bases, and 6 bases had no gene match. CDR3 length equals 16 residues. As DNA, the CDR3 is TGTGCCAGCAGCTTATTGTTAGCGGGAGGGCCCAATGAGCAGTTCTTC. Protein: CASSLLLAGGPNEQFF.

The chain has TRBV6-1 and TRBJ2-3; TRBD2 might be the D (5 bases). Germline V gene lookup returns CDR1 MNHNS and CDR2 SASEGT. V gave up 8 bases and J gave up 0 bases, with 12 bases separating them. This CDR3 has 14 residues. CDR3 residues: CASSVRGSTDTQYF. CDR3 sequence (DNA): TGTGCCAGCTCGGTTAGAGGGAGCACAGATACGCAGTATTTT.

This clone was detected many times. The V and J genes are TRBV4-3 and TRBJ2-3, with D tentatively TRBD1 or TRBD2 (5 bases each). With 0 bases removed from V and 8 bases from J, the gap between germline ends came to 9 bases. The length of the CDR3 is 13 residues. Germline CDR1 and CDR2: LGHNA and YSLEER. The CDR3 DNA sequence: TGCGCCAGCAGCCAAGATGGGGCGGGTACGCAGTATTTT. This sequence encodes CASSQDGAGTQYF.

This clone showed up many times. The chain uses TRBV7-2 and TRBJ2-5; D gene unclear. Per the germline V gene, CDR1 is SGHTA and CDR2 is FQGNSA. V was clipped by 6 bases and J by 1 base, with 9 bases between them. The CDR3 is 13 amino acids. DNA for the CDR3: TGTGCCAGCAGTCGATCTATCCAAGAGACCCAGTACTTC. Residues: CASSRSIQETQYF.

The V and J genes are TRBV7-8 and TRBJ2-1; no clear D. The V end lost 3 bases, the J end lost 4 bases, and 7 bases lay between the germline ends. The CDR3 has 13 residues. Germline CDR1 and CDR2: SGHVS and FQNEAQ. The CDR3, as DNA: TGTGCCAGCAGCTTGCTCCGTTACAATGAGCAGTTCTTC. This codes for CASSLLRYNEQFF.

The V gene is TRBV7-9, the J gene TRBJ1-5; D unclear. The length of the CDR3 is 16 residues. Germline V gene sequence: CDR1 SEHNR, CDR2 FQNEAQ (reference sequence). V lost 3 bases and J lost 3, with 15 bases in between. The CDR3 DNA sequence: TGTGCCAGCAGCTTGGCCATTGGTACAGACAATCAGCCCCAGCATTTT. It specifies CASSLAIGTDNQPQHF.

This clone has a handful of counts. The rearrangement joins TRBV28 to TRBJ2-5, with D hard to call. Germline V CDR1 and CDR2: MDHEN, SYDVKM. The V gene lost 3 bases and the J gene lost 2 bases, with 7 bases spanning the gap. This CDR3 is 13 amino acids long. The DNA of the CDR3 is TGTGCCAGCAGTTTGGGCCTTCAAGAGACCCAGTACTTC. It encodes CASSLGLQETQYF.

The rearrangement links TRBV2 to TRBJ2-2; maybe TRBD2 (6 bases). Trimming removed 6 bases at V and 5 bases at J, with 10 bases between. CDR3 length: 13 residues. Germline-derived CDR1 and CDR2 are SNHLY and FYNNEI. CDR3 sequence reads: CASRRGGTGELFF. CDR3 sequence (DNA): TGTGCCAGCAGGAGGGGAGGTACCGGGGAGCTGTTTTTT.

The V gene is TRBV9, the J gene TRBJ1-2; 9 bases match TRBD1. V dropped 4 bases and J dropped 7; count of bases not matched to a gene: 8. This CDR3 is built from 14 residues. The germline gives CDR1 SGDLS, CDR2 YYNGEE. The CDR3, as DNA: TGTGCCAGCAGCACACAGGGGGCTGCTAGTGGCTACACCTTC. Translation: CASSTQGAASGYTF.

The table lists this clone with many counts. V gene TRBV7-9 combines with J gene TRBJ2-4, with 9 bases fitting TRBD2. V gave up 4 bases and J gave up 3 bases; unmatched junction bases: 4. This CDR3 has 15 residues. Germline CDR1 and CDR2: SEHNR and FQNEAQ (reference sequence). The CDR3: CASSSATSGKNIQYF. As DNA, the CDR3 is TGTGCCAGCAGCTCCGCGACTAGCGGCAAAAACATTCAGTACTTC.

This chain uses TRBV15 with TRBJ2-7; no reliable D call. This CDR3 spans 12 amino acids. Germline V CDR1 and CDR2: LNHNV, YYDKDF (reference sequence). The germline V and J ends were trimmed by 0 bases and 12 bases, with 12 bases remaining between them. This CDR3 reads CATSRDYQAPYF. The CDR3 bases are TGTGCCACCAGCAGAGATTACCAGGCACCGTACTTC.

This clone was seen a few times. The chain is built from TRBV28 and TRBJ2-3; 11 nucleotides match TRBD2. Germline-derived CDR1 and CDR2 are MDHEN and SYDVKM. This CDR3 is 16 amino acids long. V trimming: 10 bases; J trimming: 2 bases; junction bases outside the gene matches: 11. The CDR3 region has the DNA TGTGCCATCCCTGACCGACTAGCGGGATACACAGATACGCAGTATTTT. This codes for CAIPDRLAGYTDTQYF. Full variable domain (remainder filled in from reference TRBV28 and TRBJ2-3): DVKVTQSSRYLVKRTGEKVFLECVQDMDHENMFWYRQDPGLGLRLIYFSYDVKMKEKGDIPEGYSVSREKKERFSLILESASTNQTSMYLCAIPDRLAGYTDTQYFGPGTRLTVL.

The table lists this clone with a few counts. The chain is built from TRBV5-4 and TRBJ2-6; D ambiguous. V was cut by 1 base and J by 0 bases, with 8 bases left in between. Germline V gene sequence: CDR1 SGHNT, CDR2 YYREEE (reference sequence). This CDR3 is 16 amino acids long. The CDR3: CASSLFLLSGANVLTF. In DNA, the CDR3 is TGTGCCAGCAGCTTGTTTTTGCTCTCTGGGGCCAACGTCCTGACTTTC. The full variable domain, with the rest looked up from reference TRBV5-4 and TRBJ2-6, is ETGVTQSPTHLIKTRGQQVTLRCSSQSGHNTVSWYQQALGQGPQFIFQYYREEENGRGNFPPRFSGLQFPNYSSELNVNALELDDSALYLCASSLFLLSGANVLTFGAGSRLTVL.

The rearrangement uses TRBV7-2 and TRBJ2-7; unclear D gene. The CDR3 totals 13 residues. V lost 0 bases and J 7 bases, leaving 10 bases between the germline ends. Germline CDR1 and CDR2: SGHTA and FQGNSA. CDR3 region: CASSLAYTLEQYF. CDR3 coding DNA: TGTGCCAGCAGCTTAGCCTATACATTGGAGCAGTACTTC.

Ten or more counts support this clone. The chain carries TRBV28 and TRBJ1-2; the D is unclear. This CDR3 is built from 13 residues. V dropped 6 bases and J dropped 6 bases, with 14 bases sitting between them. Per germline, CDR1 MDHEN and CDR2 SYDVKM. In DNA, the CDR3 is TGTGCCAGCAGGACCTGGGAATGGGATGGCTACACCTTC. Its protein is CASRTWEWDGYTF.

This clone has more than one count but fewer than ten. In DNA form, the CDR3 reads TGCGCCAGCAGCCAAGATTATTCAGGGGGCTTTGGCTACACCTTC. This sequence encodes CASSQDYSGGFGYTF. J is TRBJ1-2 and V is TRBV4-3; 8 bases are a match to TRBD1. Germline CDR1 reads LGHNA; CDR2 reads YSLEER. Trimming at V came to 0 bases and at J to 7 bases, leaving 7 bases not matched to a gene. The CDR3 is made up of 15 amino acids.